A single sample gave rise to the 27 T cell receptor beta chains below, sequenced in a study of Ad26.COV2.S vaccination and SARS-CoV-2 variants. The assay was immunoSEQ multiplex PCR, and TCRdb's table has in-frame clones only and misses some. Of roughly 510,000 clones detected, 87% appear once; the ten largest clones hold around 13%. Treatment specified: roughly 20 received Ad26.COV2.S at low or high dose, single or two shots; several received placebo; per-sample allocation not given. Repertoires come from day 63 after the first vaccine or placebo injection. Sequencing used peripheral blood, obtained in a trial of Ad26.COV2.S vaccine versus placebo. These receptors all come from a person aged 18-65 years who received the Ad26.COV2.S COVID-19 vaccine or a placebo.

This clone was seen once. V gene TRBV28 combines with J gene TRBJ2-1; D perhaps matches TRBD2 (6 bases). This CDR3 contains 13 residues. Per the germline V gene, CDR1 is MDHEN and CDR2 is SYDVKM. V shed 4 bases and J shed 11 bases, with 15 bases lying between them. For the CDR3, the DNA is TGTGCCAGCAGTTCACAGGAGGGGCGGAAGCAGTTCTTC. It specifies CASSSQEGRKQFF.

The CDR3 region is CASSSTRANTEAFF. In DNA, the CDR3 is TGTGCCAGTAGTAGTACGAGGGCGAACACTGAAGCTTTCTTT. The chain uses TRBV19 and TRBJ1-1; D call uncertain. Germline V gene data show CDR1 as LNHDA and CDR2 as SQIVND (reference sequence). Trimming pared 4 bases from V and 1 base from J, leaving 10 bases between. The CDR3 is 14 residues long. Looking up the rest from reference TRBV19 and TRBJ1-1 gives the full variable domain: DGGITQSPKYLFRKEGQNVTLSCEQNLNHDAMYWYRQDPGQGLRLIYYSQIVNDFQKGDIAEGYSVSREKKESFPLTVTSAQKNPTAFYLCASSSTRANTEAFFGQGTRLTVV.

V is TRBV7-3 and J is TRBJ2-2, with D unresolved. This CDR3 has 12 amino acids. The V gene lost 8 bases and the J gene lost 6 bases, with 10 bases spanning the gap. Germline CDR1 SGHTA, CDR2 FQGTGA. This chain's CDR3 is CASSPGAGELFF. CDR3 in DNA: TGTGCCAGCTCACCCGGCGCCGGGGAGCTGTTTTTT. Full variable domain (missing parts from reference TRBV7-3 and TRBJ2-2): GAGVSQTPSNKVTEKGKYVELRCDPISGHTALYWYRQSLGQGPEFLIYFQGTGAADDSGLPNDRFFAVRPEGSVSTLKIQRTERGDSAVYLCASSPGAGELFFGEGSRLTVL.

The chain couples TRBV24-1 to TRBJ2-3, with unresolved D. Germline CDR1 and CDR2: KGHDR and SFDVKD. The CDR3 sequence is 14 residues long. The V and J ends lost 4 bases and 3 bases respectively, with 10 bases between them. The CDR3 loop reads CATSEGLVTDTQYF. DNA of the CDR3: TGTGCCACCAGTGAGGGTCTCGTAACAGATACGCAGTATTTT.

The rearrangement joins TRBV28 to TRBJ1-2; 11 positions match TRBD1. CDR3 size: 17 residues. Germline V lookup: CDR1 MDHEN, CDR2 SYDVKM. The V and J ends lost 1 base and 1 base, in that order; junction bases with no gene match: 5. The DNA of the CDR3 is TGTGCCAGCAGTTTATCTGGGACAGGGGGTATTAACTATGGCTACACCTTC. This sequence encodes CASSLSGTGGINYGYTF.

This clone appeared a single time. The gene calls are TRBV30 and TRBJ2-1; D is uncertain. Germline CDR1 GTSNPN, CDR2 SVGIG (reference sequence). The germline V and J ends were trimmed by 2 bases and 6 bases, with 8 bases remaining between them. The CDR3 length is 12 residues. The CDR3 nucleotides are TGTGCCTGGAGTAGCAGAAGCAATGAGCAGTTCTTC. Amino acids: CAWSSRSNEQFF.

This clone occurred a few times. V and J are TRBV14 and TRBJ2-5; TRBD1 might be the D (6 bases). Germline lookup yields CDR1 SGHDN and CDR2 FVKESK. Trimming removed 4 bases at V and 2 bases at J, with 17 bases between. The CDR3 runs 16 residues. Here the CDR3 reads CASSLWGRGFQETQYF. The CDR3 nucleotides read TGTGCCAGCAGCCTCTGGGGCAGGGGCTTTCAAGAGACCCAGTACTTC.

This chain links TRBV2 with TRBJ1-5; D is unresolved. This CDR3 spans 14 amino acids. Germline V lookup: CDR1 SNHLY, CDR2 FYNNEI. V was trimmed by 7 bases and J by 3 bases, leaving 13 bases between them. In nucleotides, the CDR3 is TGTGCCAGCATGGGGAGACCCAACAATCAGCCCCAGCATTTT. Its translation is CASMGRPNNQPQHF.

This clone was found a few times. The chain carries TRBV7-3 and TRBJ2-7, with D perhaps TRBD2 (5 bases). The ends were cut back, 8 bases at V and 6 bases at J, with 11 bases in the middle. Germline V gives CDR1 SGHTA, CDR2 FQGTGA. The CDR3 consists of 11 residues. The CDR3 DNA sequence: TGTGCCAGCGGCGAGGGTCGCGAGCAGTACTTC. Translating it yields CASGEGREQYF.

The chain uses TRBV28 and TRBJ2-7; D may correspond to TRBD1 or TRBD2 (5 bases each). V was trimmed by 7 bases and J by 0 bases, leaving 13 bases between them. The CDR3 spans 14 residues. Germline CDR1 MDHEN, CDR2 SYDVKM. In DNA, the CDR3 is TGTGCCAGCACCAGTGGGGGAAACTCCTACGAGCAGTACTTC. Encoded protein: CASTSGGNSYEQYF. The whole variable domain, filled in from reference TRBV28 and TRBJ2-7, reads DVKVTQSSRYLVKRTGEKVFLECVQDMDHENMFWYRQDPGLGLRLIYFSYDVKMKEKGDIPEGYSVSREKKERFSLILESASTNQTSMYLCASTSGGNSYEQYFGPGTRLTVT.

The J gene is TRBJ1-2, the V gene TRBV30, with 9 bases matching TRBD1. The junction had 10 bases not matched to a gene; V was cut back by 3 bases and J by 8 bases. The CDR3 contains 14 residues. CDR1 is GTSNPN, CDR2 SVGIG, per germline (reference sequence). The CDR3 DNA is TGTGCCTGGAGGCGGGACAGGGTCGATAGGGGCTACACCTTC. It specifies CAWRRDRVDRGYTF.

The rearrangement joins TRBV30 to TRBJ2-5, with no clear D. V was shortened by 3 bases and J by 5 bases, with 16 bases between the two germline ends. Germline V gene lookup returns CDR1 GTSNPN and CDR2 SVGIG (reference sequence). The CDR3 sequence is 14 residues long. The CDR3 DNA is TGTGCCTGGAGCTACGTTGATCGTTGGGAGACCCAGTACTTC. Amino acids: CAWSYVDRWETQYF.

CDR3 sequence reads: CATGGGNSNQPQHF. CDR3 bases: TGTGCCACCGGCGGGGGGAATAGCAATCAGCCCCAGCATTTT. V gene TRBV24-1 combines with J gene TRBJ1-5; perhaps TRBD1 as D (5 bases). This CDR3 contains 14 residues. Germline V gene data show CDR1 as KGHDR and CDR2 as SFDVKD. Trimming left V 9 bases short and J 0 bases short, with 11 bases between.

This chain joins TRBV5-1 and TRBJ2-1; D is perhaps TRBD2 (6 bases). CDR1 is SGHRS, CDR2 YFSETQ, per germline. The CDR3 spans 14 residues. Trimming left V 4 bases short and J 10 bases short, with 18 bases between. CDR3 sequence reads: CASSGGAYTLEQFF. The CDR3 DNA reads TGCGCCAGCAGCGGAGGGGCCTACACCCTGGAGCAGTTCTTC.

The chain has TRBV7-2 and TRBJ2-2; 16 bases map to TRBD2. Unmatched junction bases numbered 2, after V lost 1 base and J lost 6 bases. CDR1 is SGHTA, CDR2 FQGNSA, per germline. This CDR3 region has 17 residues. CDR3 nucleotide sequence: TGTGCCAGCAGCTTAGACGGGACTAGCGGGAGGGCCGGGGAGCTGTTTTTT. Translated: CASSLDGTSGRAGELFF.

This clone appeared a few times. CDR3 loop: CASSIGANYGYTF. CDR3 in DNA: TGTGCCAGTAGTATAGGTGCTAACTATGGCTACACCTTC. This rearrangement joins TRBV19 to TRBJ1-2; D ambiguous. Per germline, CDR1 LNHDA and CDR2 SQIVND (reference sequence). Trimming took 1 base from V and 0 from J, leaving 3 bases between them. The CDR3 runs to 13 residues.

The chain combines TRBV7-3 with TRBJ1-1; D remains ambiguous. V lost 5 bases and J lost 1, with 11 bases in between. The CDR3 runs to 14 residues. Germline V gives CDR1 SGHTA, CDR2 FQGTGA. The CDR3 DNA reads as TGTGCCAGCAGCCCCGTGGCGGCGAACACTGAAGCTTTCTTT. Protein: CASSPVAANTEAFF.

This clone has only one observation. V is TRBV5-8 and J is TRBJ2-3; tentatively, D is TRBD2 (7 bases). V dropped 0 bases and J dropped 8 bases, with 19 bases sitting between them. The CDR3 is 16 residues long. Germline CDR1 SGHTS, CDR2 YDEGEE. The CDR3 nucleotides read TGTGCCAGCAGCTTGGCCGCACAGGGAGGGTCGGGTACGCAGTATTTT. The encoded protein is CASSLAAQGGSGTQYF.

The chain combines TRBV29-1 with TRBJ2-3; D remains unclear. The CDR3 spans 12 residues. Germline V gene data show CDR1 as SQVTM and CDR2 as ANQGSEA. Trimming pared 4 bases from V and 4 bases from J, leaving 9 bases between. DNA of the CDR3: TGCAGCGTTGCGGCGGAACCAGATACGCAGTATTTT. Protein sequence: CSVAAEPDTQYF.

This clone appeared a few times. This chain connects TRBV19 to TRBJ2-7, with TRBD1 as a possible D gene (5 bases). Germline values: CDR1 LNHDA, CDR2 SQIVND (reference sequence). This CDR3 region has 14 residues. V lost 2 bases, J lost 1 base, and 9 bases lay in between. The CDR3 DNA follows: TGTGCCAGTAGTATATTGGGGCAGTCCTACGAGCAGTACTTC. It specifies CASSILGQSYEQYF.

The J gene is TRBJ2-3, the V gene TRBV5-1; tentatively, D is TRBD1 (6 bases). Between the trimmed V and J ends, which lost 4 bases and 0 bases, there was a span of 12 bases. The CDR3 is made up of 15 amino acids. Germline values: CDR1 SGHRS, CDR2 YFSETQ. CDR3 sequence (DNA): TGCGCCAGCAGCATACCGACAGGTAGCACAGATACGCAGTATTTT. Translated, it gives CASSIPTGSTDTQYF. Using reference TRBV5-1 and TRBJ2-3 for the parts outside the CDR3, the full variable domain is KAGVTQTPRYLIKTRGQQVTLSCSPISGHRSVSWYQQTPGQGLQFLFEYFSETQRNKGNFPGRFSGRQFSNSRSEMNVSTLELGDSALYLCASSIPTGSTDTQYFGPGTRLTVL.

V is TRBV6-5 and J is TRBJ2-2; possibly TRBD2 for D (6 bases). The CDR3 is 15 residues long. Germline-derived CDR1 and CDR2 are MNHEY and SVGAGI. With 7 bases removed from V and 3 bases from J, the gap between germline ends came to 15 bases. CDR3 bases: TGTGCCAGCACCCGGGGGACTGCTCACACCGGGGAGCTGTTTTTT. Protein product: CASTRGTAHTGELFF.

Comments on this clone: The same CDR3 is also encoded by other DNA sequences in this sample. The chain carries TRBV7-2 and TRBJ2-3; 14 bases fit TRBD2. The CDR3 runs 15 residues. Germline V gene data show CDR1 as SGHTA and CDR2 as FQGNSA. The V gene end was trimmed by 3 bases and the J gene end by 4 bases; junction bases not matched to a gene: 0. The CDR3 DNA reads as TGTGCCAGCAGCTTGGGACTAGCGGGAGCAGATACGCAGTATTTT. As protein: CASSLGLAGADTQYF. The full variable domain, completed using reference TRBV7-2 and TRBJ2-3, is GAGVSQSPSNKVTEKGKDVELRCDPISGHTALYWYRQSLGQGLEFLIYFQGNSAPDKSGLPSDRFSAERTGGSVSTLTIQRTQQEDSAVYLCASSLGLAGADTQYFGPGTRLTVL.

This rearrangement joins TRBV28 to TRBJ2-2; unclear D gene. V was shortened by 3 bases and J by 6 bases, with 5 bases between the two germline ends. Germline-derived CDR1 and CDR2 are MDHEN and SYDVKM. The CDR3 extends over 12 amino acids. CDR3 loop: CASSLYPGELFF. CDR3 coding DNA: TGTGCCAGCAGTTTGTATCCCGGGGAGCTGTTTTTT.

This clone was counted only a few times. The chain uses TRBV27 and TRBJ2-7; TRBD2 aligns across 7 bases. V was clipped by 6 bases and J by 2 bases; unmatched bases: 4. CDR1 MNHEY and CDR2 SMNVEV come from the germline V gene (reference sequence). This CDR3 region has 13 residues. The chain's CDR3 is CASSFGLAYEQYF. CDR3 nucleotides: TGTGCCAGCAGCTTCGGACTAGCCTACGAGCAGTACTTC.

The chain links TRBV21-1 to TRBJ1-1; the D call of TRBD1 is as the table states it, not checked on the DNA. TRBV21-1 is assigned pseudogene status. This CDR3 has 17 amino acids. The CDR3 sequence: CASSKKNRSTMNTEAFF. The CDR3 DNA sequence: TGTGCCAGCAGCAAGAAGAACAGGAGCACTATGAACACTGAAGCTTTCTTT.

The V gene is TRBV28, the J gene TRBJ1-6; D not resolved. V dropped 1 base and J dropped 9 bases, with 7 bases sitting between them. The germline V gene has CDR1 MDHEN and CDR2 SYDVKM. This CDR3 comprises 13 residues. The CDR3 protein is CASSLLGPSPLHF. CDR3 bases: TGTGCCAGCAGTTTATTGGGCCCTTCACCCCTCCACTTT.